The 31 T cell receptor beta chains below all came from one sample that was sequenced in a study of shared clonotypes between healthy human individuals. Sequenced by immunoSEQ multiplex PCR; TCRdb stores in-frame clones only, minus some. This table has around 200,000 clones, over 50% appearing once. Material for sequencing was memory CD4+ T cells sorted from blood. As to subset: CD45RA-negative fraction. These receptors were collected from a man between 25 and 39 years old in good health.

J is TRBJ1-1 and V is TRBV7-9; no clear D. The V gene's germline CDR1 is SEHNR and CDR2 FQNEAQ (reference sequence). Trimming shortened V by 2 bases and J by 4 bases, and 5 bases separated the two germline ends. The CDR3 extends over 12 amino acids. The CDR3 nucleotides read TGTGCCAGCAGCTTATTCACCACTGAAGCTTTCTTT. This gives the protein CASSLFTTEAFF.

The gene calls are TRBV2 and TRBJ2-3; 8 bases agree with TRBD2. Per the germline V gene, CDR1 is SNHLY and CDR2 is FYNNEI. The junction had 4 bases not matched to a gene; V was cut back by 7 bases and J by 1 base. The CDR3 loop spans 14 amino acids. CDR3 residues: CASNSLAGTDTQYF. The CDR3 DNA reads as TGTGCCAGCAATTCACTAGCGGGCACAGATACGCAGTATTTT.

The chain is built from TRBV5-1 and TRBJ2-2; D is possibly TRBD1 (6 bases). Between the trimmed V and J ends, which lost 5 bases and 4 bases, there was a span of 15 bases. CDR1 SGHRS and CDR2 YFSETQ come from the germline V gene. The CDR3 is 15 residues long. The CDR3 region has the DNA TGCGCCAGCAGAGAGGACAGAAAGACCACCGGGGAGCTGTTTTTT. Translating gives CASREDRKTTGELFF.

This clone was counted only a few times. This chain links TRBV27 with TRBJ2-3; D is ambiguous. The CDR3 length is 13 residues. In germline, CDR1 is MNHEY, CDR2 SMNVEV (reference sequence). V lost 2 bases and J 6 bases, leaving 9 bases between the germline ends. Here the CDR3 reads CASSLRVLDTQYF. The CDR3 DNA is TGTGCCAGCAGTTTAAGGGTGTTGGATACGCAGTATTTT.

J is TRBJ2-1 and V is TRBV5-1, with 9 bases matching TRBD2. CDR3 size: 17 residues. The trim removed 5 bases at V and 6 bases at J, leaving 15 bases unmatched. CDR1 and CDR2 (germline): SGHRS, YFSETQ. The CDR3 here is CASRSDASGKVPNEQFF. The DNA of the CDR3 is TGCGCCAGCAGATCCGACGCTAGCGGGAAAGTTCCCAATGAGCAGTTCTTC.

There are a few counts of this clone. V gene TRBV6-5 combines with J gene TRBJ2-1, with D maybe TRBD2 (6 bases). The V end was cut by 1 base, the J end by 9 bases, with 16 bases between. This CDR3 has 15 amino acids. CDR1 MNHEY and CDR2 SVGAGI come from the germline V gene. The CDR3 DNA reads as TGTGCCAGCAGTTACTACCGGGGCGGGGCTGGTGAGCAGTTCTTC. It specifies CASSYYRGGAGEQFF.

There are a few counts of this clone. The chain combines TRBV27 with TRBJ1-5; 9 bases fit TRBD1. Germline trimming cut 6 bases from V and 2 bases from J; bases unmatched to any gene: 2. CDR3 length: 14 amino acids. The germline CDR1 and CDR2 sequences are MNHEY and SMNVEV (reference sequence). CDR3 sequence reads: CASSWTGGNQPQHF. CDR3 bases: TGTGCCAGCAGCTGGACAGGGGGCAATCAGCCCCAGCATTTT.

This clone turned up a few times. The J gene is TRBJ2-5, the V gene TRBV27; 8 bases align to TRBD1. V lost 5 bases, J lost 7 bases, and 12 bases stayed unmatched. The CDR3 loop spans 15 amino acids. CDR1 is MNHEY, CDR2 SMNVEV, per germline (reference sequence). The CDR3 protein is CASSPGQGGGGTQYF. CDR3 DNA sequence: TGTGCCAGCAGTCCTGGACAGGGAGGTGGAGGGACCCAGTACTTC.

The genes are TRBV11-2 and TRBJ2-1; D perhaps matches TRBD1 (5 bases). The CDR3 has 12 residues. CDR1 is SGHAT and CDR2 is FQNNGV in the germline V gene. Trimming stripped 2 bases from V and 8 bases from J, with 7 bases between. The DNA of the CDR3 is TGTGCCAGCAGCTTAAGGGGTTATGAGCAGTTCTTC. Its translation is CASSLRGYEQFF.

CDR3 in amino acids: CASKQGRNTEAFF. The CDR3 DNA reads as TGTGCCAGTAAGCAGGGACGGAACACTGAAGCTTTCTTT. This chain connects TRBV19 to TRBJ1-1; a weak D match, TRBD1 (5 bases). The CDR3 is made up of 13 amino acids. Trimming cost V 7 bases and J 1 base, with 10 bases left between them. Germline lookup yields CDR1 LNHDA and CDR2 SQIVND (reference sequence).

The V and J genes are TRBV11-2 and TRBJ2-1, with unresolved D. The CDR3 is made up of 13 amino acids. The germline V gene encodes CDR1 SGHAT and CDR2 FQNNGV. The V end was cut by 2 bases, the J end by 9 bases, with 11 bases between. CDR3 sequence (DNA): TGTGCCAGCAGCTTAACTCGAGTGGGTGAGCAGTTCTTC. This codes for CASSLTRVGEQFF.

The genes are TRBV5-8 and TRBJ2-2; the D is unclear. V lost 0 bases and J lost 0, with 9 bases in between. Germline CDR1 SGHTS, CDR2 YDEGEE. The CDR3 is made up of 16 amino acids. The CDR3 sequence: CASSLGAFANTGELFF. CDR3 DNA: TGTGCCAGCAGCTTGGGGGCCTTCGCGAACACCGGGGAGCTGTTTTTT. Full variable domain (remainder filled in from reference TRBV5-8 and TRBJ2-2): EAGVTQSPTHLIKTRGQQATLRCSPISGHTSVYWYQQALGLGLQFLLWYDEGEERNRGNFPPRFSGRQFPNYSSELNVNALELEDSALYLCASSLGAFANTGELFFGEGSRLTVL.

The chain links TRBV19 to TRBJ2-6; D is ambiguous. Germline values: CDR1 LNHDA, CDR2 SQIVND (reference sequence). The CDR3 runs to 16 residues. Trimming removed 6 bases at V and 0 bases at J, with 12 bases between. Here the CDR3 reads CASSPFGVSGANVLTF. The CDR3 bases are TGTGCCAGTAGCCCCTTTGGAGTCTCTGGGGCCAACGTCCTGACTTTC.

V and J are TRBV29-1 and TRBJ2-7, with D possibly TRBD1 on 5 matching bases. The CDR3 has 12 amino acids. V lost 3 bases to trimming and J lost 6 bases, with 12 bases between them. Germline CDR1 is SQVTM and CDR2 is ANQGSEA. Here the CDR3 DNA reads TGCAGCGTTGAGTTTCAGGGTAGCGAGCAGTACTTC. Translating it yields CSVEFQGSEQYF.

The chain couples TRBV11-3 to TRBJ2-7, with D possibly TRBD2 on 5 matching bases. Per germline, CDR1 SGHNT and CDR2 YENEEA. The germline V and J ends were trimmed by 1 base and 0 bases, with 10 bases remaining between them. The CDR3 has 15 residues. The CDR3 here is CASSLGRGSSYEQYF. CDR3 coding DNA: TGTGCCAGCAGCTTAGGACGGGGAAGCTCCTACGAGCAGTACTTC.

The chain links TRBV20-1 to TRBJ2-5, with D tentatively TRBD1 or TRBD2 (5 bases each). V was clipped by 2 bases and J by 9 bases, with 10 bases between them. This CDR3 comprises 11 residues. CDR1 is DFQATT and CDR2 is SNEGSKA in the germline V gene (reference sequence). CDR3 bases: TGCAGTGCTAGACTGGGGGAGCCCCAGTACTTC. This encodes CSARLGEPQYF.

The chain joins TRBV9 to TRBJ2-3, with 11 positions matching TRBD2. J was trimmed by 6 bases and V by 4 bases; bases with no gene match: 4. The germline V gene encodes CDR1 SGDLS and CDR2 YYNGEE. This CDR3 contains 14 residues. As DNA, the CDR3 is TGTGCCAGCAGCCTGGGACTAGCGGCCGATACGCAGTATTTT. Residues: CASSLGLAADTQYF.

Points on this clone: Other DNA sequences in the same sample also yield this CDR3. The CDR3 DNA reads as TGTGCCAGCAGCCCCGGACTAGCGGCAGATACGCAGTATTTT. Protein sequence: CASSPGLAADTQYF. The rearrangement joins TRBV7-9 to TRBJ2-3; 10 positions match TRBD2. Losses at the gene ends were 5 bases for V and 4 bases for J; bases not matched to a gene: 3. The germline gives CDR1 SEHNR, CDR2 FQNEAQ (reference sequence). The length of the CDR3 is 14 residues. The full variable domain, with the rest looked up from reference TRBV7-9 and TRBJ2-3, is DTGVSQNPRHKITKRGQNVTFRCDPISEHNRLYWYRQTLGQGPEFLTYFQNEAQLEKSRLLSDRFSAERPKGSFSTLEIQRTEQGDSAMYLCASSPGLAADTQYFGPGTRLTVL.

J is TRBJ2-1 and V is TRBV2, with 7 nucleotides matching TRBD2. Germline CDR1 and CDR2: SNHLY and FYNNEI. The CDR3 sequence is 15 residues long. Unmatched junction bases numbered 7, after V lost 7 bases and J lost 1 base. The CDR3 region has the DNA TGTGCCAGCACTTCCGGGACTATTTCCTACAATGAGCAGTTCTTC. Translating it yields CASTSGTISYNEQFF.

The rearrangement joins TRBV7-6 to TRBJ1-1; tentatively, D is TRBD1 (6 bases). This CDR3 contains 13 residues. Germline CDR1 reads SGHVS; CDR2 reads FNYEAQ. V lost 6 bases, J lost 1 base, and 9 bases lay in between. CDR3 DNA: TGTGCCAGCAGGCAAGGGGGGAACACTGAAGCTTTCTTT. This gives the protein CASRQGGNTEAFF.

This sequence joins TRBV10-1 and TRBJ2-5; the match to TRBD1 covers 9 bases. V lost 2 bases and J lost 4; bases outside the gene matches: 8. This CDR3 is built from 16 residues. The V gene's germline CDR1 is WNHNN and CDR2 SYGVQD (reference sequence). The CDR3 region has the DNA TGCGCCAGCAGTGAGGGAAGGACAGGGGACTCAGAGACCCAGTACTTC. This codes for CASSEGRTGDSETQYF.

The chain combines TRBV5-1 with TRBJ2-5, with a tentative D call TRBD2 (6 bases). V dropped 1 base and J dropped 3 bases, with 10 bases sitting between them. The germline V gene encodes CDR1 SGHRS and CDR2 YFSETQ. This CDR3 is built from 14 residues. The CDR3 coding sequence is TGCGCCAGCAGCTTGAACGGAGGGAAAGAGACCCAGTACTTC. It translates to CASSLNGGKETQYF.

The sample holds one count of this clone. The chain recombines TRBV5-8 with TRBJ1-5; unclear D gene. This CDR3 is 14 amino acids long. Between the trimmed V and J ends, which lost 2 bases and 4 bases, there was a span of 10 bases. CDR1 is SGHTS and CDR2 is YDEGEE in the germline V gene. CDR3 bases: TGTGCCAGCAGCTTTCCCGGGGTAAATCAGCCCCAGCATTTT. Protein sequence: CASSFPGVNQPQHF.

J is TRBJ1-1 and V is TRBV10-3; D gene ambiguous. The germline V and J ends were trimmed by 8 bases and 0 bases, with 13 bases remaining between them. CDR1 and CDR2 (germline): ENHRY, SYGVKD. The CDR3 has 14 residues. The CDR3 coding sequence is TGTGCCATCGGCGAAACAGCGATGAACACTGAAGCTTTCTTT. It yields the protein CAIGETAMNTEAFF.

This clone has only one observation. The junction differs from germline at one of its ends, possibly a read error. The rearrangement uses TRBV5-1 and TRBJ2-3; TRBD2 matches at 9 bases. Germline loops: CDR1 SGHRS, CDR2 YFSETQ. The CDR3 is 16 residues long. The CDR3 DNA is TGCACCAGCAGCTTGGCAGTTAGCGGGAGCGCAGATACGCAGTATTTT. Protein sequence: CTSSLAVSGSADTQYF.

This clone was detected only a few times. The chain uses TRBV2 and TRBJ2-7; perhaps TRBD1 as D (5 bases). The V and J ends lost 5 bases and 5 bases respectively, with 10 bases between them. Germline V gene data show CDR1 as SNHLY and CDR2 as FYNNEI. The CDR3 has 12 residues. Here the CDR3 DNA reads TGTGCCAGCAGTTCCCAGACAGACGAGCAGTACTTC. This sequence encodes CASSSQTDEQYF.

The chain links TRBV11-2 to TRBJ2-1; 8 bases match TRBD1. The CDR3 length is 13 residues. V was pared by 3 bases and J by 15 bases, with 10 bases of the junction left unmatched. From germline, CDR1 is SGHAT and CDR2 FQNNGV. In nucleotides, the CDR3 is TGTGCCAGCAGCTTTGGGCCCGACAGGGGTCCGTTCTTC. Its translation: CASSFGPDRGPFF. The whole variable domain, remainder taken from reference TRBV11-2 and TRBJ2-1, is EAGVAQSPRYKIIEKRQSVAFWCNPISGHATLYWYQQILGQGPKLLIQFQNNGVVDDSQLPKDRFSAERLKGVDSTLKIQPAKLEDSAVYLCASSFGPDRGPFFGPGTRLTVL.

This clone was detected a few times. This sequence joins TRBV6-1 and TRBJ1-5, with 8 bases aligning to TRBD1. With 4 bases clipped from V and 7 bases from J, the junction kept 9 bases outside the gene matches. Germline loops: CDR1 MNHNS, CDR2 SASEGT. The CDR3 runs 15 residues. This CDR3 is CASSGQGTGGQPQHF. DNA for the CDR3: TGTGCCAGCAGTGGACAGGGGACAGGAGGGCAGCCCCAGCATTTT.

The rearrangement uses TRBV18 and TRBJ2-3; 7 bases match TRBD1. J lost 1 base, V lost 1 base, and 5 bases had no gene match. Germline V gives CDR1 KGHSH, CDR2 LQKENI. The CDR3 loop spans 16 amino acids. The CDR3: CASSPRTGTGTDTQYF. The DNA for the CDR3 is TGTGCCAGCTCACCACGGACCGGGACAGGCACAGATACGCAGTATTTT.

This clone showed up just once. The rearrangement links TRBV19 to TRBJ1-2; D gene uncertain. Germline CDR1 LNHDA, CDR2 SQIVND (reference sequence). The germline V and J ends were trimmed by 0 bases and 8 bases, with 22 bases remaining between them. The CDR3 has 17 amino acids. Written as DNA, the CDR3 is TGTGCCAGTAGTATAGATCCGCGGGGTTTCCTAGTCGGCGGCTACACCTTC. Encoded protein: CASSIDPRGFLVGGYTF. The entire variable domain, with the rest obtained from reference TRBV19 and TRBJ1-2, is as follows: DGGITQSPKYLFRKEGQNVTLSCEQNLNHDAMYWYRQDPGQGLRLIYYSQIVNDFQKGDIAEGYSVSREKKESFPLTVTSAQKNPTAFYLCASSIDPRGFLVGGYTFGSGTRLTVV.

V gene TRBV28 combines with J gene TRBJ2-1, with D possibly being TRBD2 (6 bases). This CDR3 has 14 residues. From germline, CDR1 is MDHEN and CDR2 SYDVKM. The V gene lost 6 bases and the J gene lost 4 bases, with 13 bases spanning the gap. The CDR3 coding sequence is TGTGCCAGCAGGCTGGGGGGAACTTACAATGAGCAGTTCTTC. It encodes CASRLGGTYNEQFF.